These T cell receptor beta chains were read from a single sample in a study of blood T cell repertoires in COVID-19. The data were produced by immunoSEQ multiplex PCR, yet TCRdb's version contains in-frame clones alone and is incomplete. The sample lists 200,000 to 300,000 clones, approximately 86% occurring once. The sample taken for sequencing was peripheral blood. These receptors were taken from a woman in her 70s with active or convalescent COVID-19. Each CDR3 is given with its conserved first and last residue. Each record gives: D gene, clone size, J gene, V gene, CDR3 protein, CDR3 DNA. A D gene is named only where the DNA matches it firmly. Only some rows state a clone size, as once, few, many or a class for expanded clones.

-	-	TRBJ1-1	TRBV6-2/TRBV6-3	CASNPSLSGSTEAFF	TGTGCCAGCAACCCCTCTTTAAGTGGGAGCACTGAAGCTTTCTTT
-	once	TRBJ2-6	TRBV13	CASSSRSPGANVLTF	TGTGCCAGCAGCTCACGGTCGCCTGGGGCCAACGTCCTGACTTTC
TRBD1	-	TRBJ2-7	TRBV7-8	CASSLGRGQAYEQYF	TGTGCCAGCAGCTTAGGACGGGGACAGGCTTACGAGCAGTACTTC
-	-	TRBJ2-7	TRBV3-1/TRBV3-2	CASSQRGGGESEQYF	TGTGCCAGCAGCCAAAGGGGAGGCGGGGAAAGCGAGCAGTACTTC
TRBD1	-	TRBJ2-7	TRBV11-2	CASSLGDRGPYEQYF	TGTGCCAGCAGCTTAGGGGACAGGGGCCCCTACGAGCAGTACTTC
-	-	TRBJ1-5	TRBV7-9	CASSLYGRDQPQHF	TGTGCCAGCAGCTTATACGGGAGGGATCAGCCCCAGCATTTT
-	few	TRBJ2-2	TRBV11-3	CASSLTVGLNWGGELFF	TGTGCCAGCAGCTTAACGGTTGGACTAAACTGGGGCGGGGAGCTGTTTTTT
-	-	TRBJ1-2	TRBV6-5	CASVGSGIGYGYTF	TGTGCCAGCGTAGGGTCGGGGATCGGCTATGGCTACACCTTC
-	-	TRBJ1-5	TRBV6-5	CASSQAQISNQPQHF	TGTGCCAGCAGCCAGGCCCAGATTAGCAATCAGCCCCAGCATTTT
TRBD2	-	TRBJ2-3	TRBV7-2	CASSLDRGGNTDTQYF	TGTGCCAGCAGCTTAGATCGCGGGGGGAACACAGATACGCAGTATTTT
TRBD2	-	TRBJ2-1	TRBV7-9	CASSSTLAGGPGEQFF	TGTGCCAGCAGCTCCACCCTAGCGGGGGGGCCTGGAGAGCAGTTCTTC